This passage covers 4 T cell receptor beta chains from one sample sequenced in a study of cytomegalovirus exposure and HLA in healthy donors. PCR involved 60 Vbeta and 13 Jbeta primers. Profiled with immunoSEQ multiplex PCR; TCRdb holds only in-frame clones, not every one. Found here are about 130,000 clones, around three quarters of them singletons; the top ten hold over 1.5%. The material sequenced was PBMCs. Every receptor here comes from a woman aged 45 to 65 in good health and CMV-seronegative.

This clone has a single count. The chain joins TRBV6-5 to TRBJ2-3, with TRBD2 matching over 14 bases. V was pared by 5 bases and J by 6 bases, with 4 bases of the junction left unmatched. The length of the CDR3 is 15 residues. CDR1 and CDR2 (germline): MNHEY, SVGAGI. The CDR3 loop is CASSRGLAGADTQYF. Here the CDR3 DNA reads TGTGCCAGCAGTCGGGGACTAGCGGGAGCCGATACGCAGTATTTT.

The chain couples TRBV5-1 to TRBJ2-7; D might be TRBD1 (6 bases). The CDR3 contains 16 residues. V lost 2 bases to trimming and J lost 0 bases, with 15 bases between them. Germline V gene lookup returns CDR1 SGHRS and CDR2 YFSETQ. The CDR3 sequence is CASSLGGASNSYEQYV. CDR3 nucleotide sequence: TGCGCCAGCAGCTTAGGGGGAGCCTCAAACTCCTACGAGCAGTACGTC.

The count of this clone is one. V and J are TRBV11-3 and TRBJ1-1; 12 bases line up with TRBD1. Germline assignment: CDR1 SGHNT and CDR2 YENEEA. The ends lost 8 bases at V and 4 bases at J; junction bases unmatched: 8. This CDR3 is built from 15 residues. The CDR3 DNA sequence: TGTGCCAGCCGCGGAGTGGGACAGGGGGCCACTGAAGCTTTCTTT. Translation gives CASRGVGQGATEAFF.

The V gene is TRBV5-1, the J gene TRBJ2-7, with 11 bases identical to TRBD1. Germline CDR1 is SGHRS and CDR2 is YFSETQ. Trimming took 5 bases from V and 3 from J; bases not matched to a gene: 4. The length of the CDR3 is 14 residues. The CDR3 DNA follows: TGCGCCAGCAGTCGGACAGGGGGCCTCTACGAGCAGTACTTC. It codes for CASSRTGGLYEQYF.